What follows describes a single T cell receptor (beta chain). This sample is part of a study of blood T cell repertoires in COVID-19. Study-level background: Sites across the United States, Italy and Spain contributed samples from acute and convalescent COVID-19.

CDR1 and CDR2 (germline): SGHRS, YFSETQ. Between the trimmed V and J ends, which lost 0 bases and 2 bases, there was a span of 9 bases. The CDR3 is 14 residues long. In the study's own analysis: Amplification with reference gene primers provided the estimates of nucleated cell counts. The data were produced by immunoSEQ multiplex PCR, yet TCRdb's version contains in-frame clones alone and is incomplete. That table supplies the V and J calls and clone size; D and trimming were determined from the DNA. The table has about 52,000 clones, 81% seen once. J is TRBJ2-7 and V is TRBV5-1; D perhaps matches TRBD2 (7 bases). The specimen was peripheral blood. This clonotype was obtained from a woman aged 80 or over with COVID-19, enrolled during active disease. The CDR3 DNA sequence: TGCGCCAGCAGCTTGGGGCGGGGGCCCTACGAGCAGTACTTC. Encoded protein: CASSLGRGPYEQYF.